This T cell receptor (beta chain) was obtained from a study of shared T cell receptors in the human thymus. This table comes from immunoSEQ multiplex PCR, and its TCRdb copy is limited to in-frame clones, with some not included. The sample lists about 660,000 clones; around 87% were seen once. This CDR3 has 14 amino acids. Trimming left V 0 bases short and J 4 bases short, with 9 bases between. Germline values: CDR1 SGHNT, CDR2 YYREEE (reference sequence). This same sample was also part of a study on human thymus T cells. That paper notes: Resected material from corrective heart surgery provided the thymus tissue analysed. An apparent bias in V and J gene usage was seen in thymic and blood repertoires.

The sequencing sample was made of thymocytes. This chain links TRBV5-4 with TRBJ2-3, with a tentative D call TRBD2 (5 bases). This receptor was obtained from a boy younger than two with a congenital heart defect. CDR3 protein: CASSLGRGADTQYF. The CDR3 bases are TGTGCCAGCAGCTTGGGTCGGGGAGCAGATACGCAGTATTTT.